What follows is one T cell receptor beta chain and its context. Its target is not known. Profiling relied on immunoSEQ multiplex PCR, and the TCRdb table lists in-frame clones only, not all of them. Of fewer than 150,000 clones listed, 90% to 95% are singletons. CDR3 length: 15 residues. Trimming cost V 7 bases and J 5 bases; bases outside gene matches: 9. In germline, CDR1 is MNHEY, CDR2 SVGAGI. The data derive from a study of T cell responses to AZD1222 COVID-19 vaccine. As for the study in general: Pooled in the analysis were second doses at about 4 or about 12 weeks. General study findings and limits: Unmutated regions of variants are reportedly targeted by nearly half of spike-specific TCRs. In a largely white British group with more females than males, clonal diversity was possibly underestimated. At 160-218 and 743-854, vaccine-associated CD4 TCRs were dominant, and they spanned spike.

The source was peripheral blood, collected on day 0 of AZD1222 vaccination. The sequence came from an adult in good health. The rearrangement uses TRBV6-5 and TRBJ2-2; 8 positions match TRBD1. Written as DNA, the CDR3 is TGTGCCAGCACTGTGGACAGGGCGGGAACCGGGGAGCTGTTTTTT. It specifies CASTVDRAGTGELFF.